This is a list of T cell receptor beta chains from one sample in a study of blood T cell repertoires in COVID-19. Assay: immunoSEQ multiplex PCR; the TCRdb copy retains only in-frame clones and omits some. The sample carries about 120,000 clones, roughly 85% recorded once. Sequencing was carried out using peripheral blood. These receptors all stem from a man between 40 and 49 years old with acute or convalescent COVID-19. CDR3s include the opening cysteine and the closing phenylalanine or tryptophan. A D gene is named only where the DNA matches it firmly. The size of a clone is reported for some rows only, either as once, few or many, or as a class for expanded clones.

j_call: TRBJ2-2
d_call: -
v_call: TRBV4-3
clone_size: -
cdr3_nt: TGCGCCAGCAGCCAGGGTAGACATCCTCACACCGGGGAGCTGTTTTTT
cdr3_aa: CASSQGRHPHTGELFF

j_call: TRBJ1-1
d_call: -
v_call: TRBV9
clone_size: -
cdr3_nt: TGTGCCAGCGGCCCCACAGGAAACACTGAAGCTTTCTTT
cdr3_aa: CASGPTGNTEAFF

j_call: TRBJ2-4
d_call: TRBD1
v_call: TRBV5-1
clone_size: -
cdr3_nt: TGCGCCAGCAGCTTACAGGGGCCCGCCAAAAACATTCAGTACTTC
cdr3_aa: CASSLQGPAKNIQYF

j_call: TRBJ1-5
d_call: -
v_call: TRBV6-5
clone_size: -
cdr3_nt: TGTGCCAGCAGTTACGGGGGGAAGAATCAGCCCCAGCATTTT
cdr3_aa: CASSYGGKNQPQHF

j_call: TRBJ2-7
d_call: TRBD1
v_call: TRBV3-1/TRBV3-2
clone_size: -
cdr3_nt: TGTGCCAGCAGCCAAGCGGGACAGGGGATATACGAGCAGTACTTC
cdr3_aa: CASSQAGQGIYEQYF

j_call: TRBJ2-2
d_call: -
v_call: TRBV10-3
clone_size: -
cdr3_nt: TGTGCCATACAACAGGAACCCACCGGGGAGCTGTTTTTT
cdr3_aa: CAIQQEPTGELFF

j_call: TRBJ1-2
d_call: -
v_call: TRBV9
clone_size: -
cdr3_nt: TGTGCCAGCAGCGTAGGGGGAGACATATATGGCTACACCTTC
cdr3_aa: CASSVGGDIYGYTF

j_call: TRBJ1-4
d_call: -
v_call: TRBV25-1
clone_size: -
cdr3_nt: TGTGCCAGCCGATACGGAGGGGACGGTGAAAAACTGTTTTTT
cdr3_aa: CASRYGGDGEKLFF

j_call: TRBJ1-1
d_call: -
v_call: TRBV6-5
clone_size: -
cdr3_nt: TGTGCCAGCAGCCGCCAGTTGCTCCGCACTGAAGCTTTCTTT
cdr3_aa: CASSRQLLRTEAFF

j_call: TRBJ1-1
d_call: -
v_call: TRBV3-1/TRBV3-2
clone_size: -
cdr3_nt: TGTGCCAGCAGCCAAGACAGGGGACACCAGAACACTGAAGCTTTCTTT
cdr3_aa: CASSQDRGHQNTEAFF

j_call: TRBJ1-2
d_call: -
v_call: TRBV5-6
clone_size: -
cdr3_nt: TGTGCCAGCAGCTTAAGTAGGCAGGGTACCGGTTTCTATGGCTACACCTTC
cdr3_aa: CASSLSRQGTGFYGYTF

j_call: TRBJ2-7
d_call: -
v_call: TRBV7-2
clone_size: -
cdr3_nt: TGTGCCAGCAGACCGGCCCGGGACACATACGAGCAGTACTTC
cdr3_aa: CASRPARDTYEQYF

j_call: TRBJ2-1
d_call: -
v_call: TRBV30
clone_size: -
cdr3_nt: TGTGCCTGCAGCAGAGGGTTTGATGAGCAGTTCTTC
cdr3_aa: CACSRGFDEQFF

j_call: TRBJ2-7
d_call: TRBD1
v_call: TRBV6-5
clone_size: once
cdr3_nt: TGTGCCACCGCCTCCGGGACAGGAGGCGACGAGCAGTACTTC
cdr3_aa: CATASGTGGDEQYF

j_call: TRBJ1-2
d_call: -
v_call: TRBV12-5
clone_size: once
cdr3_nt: TGTGCTAGTGGTTTGGCTTTAAACAGTGGGTACTACTATGGCTACACCTTC
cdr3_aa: CASGLALNSGYYYGYTF

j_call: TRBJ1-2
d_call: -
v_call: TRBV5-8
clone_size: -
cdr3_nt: TGTGCCAGCACCCCGCTCCGGGGATCTAACTATGGCTACACCTTC
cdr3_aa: CASTPLRGSNYGYTF

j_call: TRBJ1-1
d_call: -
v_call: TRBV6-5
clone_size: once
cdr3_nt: TGTGCCAGCAGTTACGGAACAGGGCTAGCTGAAGCTTTCTTT
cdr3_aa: CASSYGTGLAEAFF

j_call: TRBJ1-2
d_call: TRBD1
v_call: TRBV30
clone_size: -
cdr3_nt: TGTGCCTGGAACAGGGGTGCTAACTATGGCTACACCTTC
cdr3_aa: CAWNRGANYGYTF

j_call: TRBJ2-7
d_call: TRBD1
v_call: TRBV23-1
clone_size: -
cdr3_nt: TGCGCCAGCAGTCAATCCGAGGACAGGGGGGGGGAGCAGTACTTC
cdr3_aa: CASSQSEDRGGEQYF

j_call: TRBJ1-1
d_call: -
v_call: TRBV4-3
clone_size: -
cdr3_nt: TGCGCCAGCAGCCAAAACAGGGCGGGCACTGAAGCTTTCTTT
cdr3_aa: CASSQNRAGTEAFF

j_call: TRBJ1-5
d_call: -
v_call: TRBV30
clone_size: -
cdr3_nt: TGTGCCTGGGTCGGGAAGGCGACACTCAATCAGCCCCAGCATTTT
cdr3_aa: CAWVGKATLNQPQHF

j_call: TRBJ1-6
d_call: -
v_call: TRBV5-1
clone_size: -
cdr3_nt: TGCGCCAGCAGCTTGACGGGGGATCGAGATTCACCCCTCCACTTT
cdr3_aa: CASSLTGDRDSPLHF

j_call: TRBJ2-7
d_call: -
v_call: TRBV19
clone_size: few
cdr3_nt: TGTGCCAGTAGTATTCGCACGGGCCAGGGATCCCACGAGCAGTACTTC
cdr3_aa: CASSIRTGQGSHEQYF

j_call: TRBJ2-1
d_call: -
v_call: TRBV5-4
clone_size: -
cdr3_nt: TGTGCCAGCAGCTTGGAACGGGGAGACAATGAGCAGTTCTTC
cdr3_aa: CASSLERGDNEQFF

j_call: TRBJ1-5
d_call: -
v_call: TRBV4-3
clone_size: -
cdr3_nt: TGCGCCAGCAGCCAAAATACCTATAGCAATCAGCCCCAGCATTTT
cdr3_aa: CASSQNTYSNQPQHF

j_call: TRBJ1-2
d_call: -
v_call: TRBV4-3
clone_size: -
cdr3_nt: TGCGCCAGCAGCCAACTGCTAGGGGATGACTATGGCTACACCTTC
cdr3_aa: CASSQLLGDDYGYTF

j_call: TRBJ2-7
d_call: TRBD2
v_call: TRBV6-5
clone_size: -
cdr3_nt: TGTGCCAGCGGACTTAGCGGGAGCTCCTACGAGCAGTACTTC
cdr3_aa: CASGLSGSSYEQYF

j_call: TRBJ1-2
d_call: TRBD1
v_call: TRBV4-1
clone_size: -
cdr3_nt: TGCGCCAGCAGCCACCGACCGGGACAGGGACTTTCGGACGACTATGGCTACACCTTC
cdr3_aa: CASSHRPGQGLSDDYGYTF

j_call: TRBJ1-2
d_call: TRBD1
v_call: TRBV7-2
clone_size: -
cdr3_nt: TGTGCCAGCAGCTTAGGGGGACAGGGCCGTTCTAACTATGGCTACACCTTC
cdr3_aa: CASSLGGQGRSNYGYTF

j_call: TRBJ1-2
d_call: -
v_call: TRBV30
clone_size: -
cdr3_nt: TGTGCCTGGAGTGATGAGCGGGGATCTGTCTATGGCTACACCTTC
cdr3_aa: CAWSDERGSVYGYTF

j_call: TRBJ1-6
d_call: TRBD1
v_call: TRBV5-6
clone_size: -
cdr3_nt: TGTGCCAGCAGCTCAGGAGGACAGGGGGCACTTAATTCACCCCTCCACTTT
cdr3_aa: CASSSGGQGALNSPLHF

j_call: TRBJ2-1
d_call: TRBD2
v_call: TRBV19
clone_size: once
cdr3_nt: TGTGCCAGTAGTATACTAGCGGGGGGGCAAAATGAGCAGTTCTTC
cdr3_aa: CASSILAGGQNEQFF

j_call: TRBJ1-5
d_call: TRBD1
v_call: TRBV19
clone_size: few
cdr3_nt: TGTGCCAGTAGTCGACAGGGGGTTAGCAATCAGCCCCAGCATTTT
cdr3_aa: CASSRQGVSNQPQHF

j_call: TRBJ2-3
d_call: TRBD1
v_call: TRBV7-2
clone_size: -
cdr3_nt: TGTGCCAGCAGCGGGACAGGGGGAAGAGATACGCAGTATTTT
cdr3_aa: CASSGTGGRDTQYF

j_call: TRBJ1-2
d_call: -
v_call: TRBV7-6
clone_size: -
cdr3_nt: TGTGCCAGCAGCTCTGGACAGATCGGCTACACCTTC
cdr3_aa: CASSSGQIGYTF

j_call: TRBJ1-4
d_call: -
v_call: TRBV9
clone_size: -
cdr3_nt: TGTGCCAGCAGCGCCCGCATAGAACGACGGGGAGAAAAACTGTTTTTT
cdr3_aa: CASSARIERRGEKLFF

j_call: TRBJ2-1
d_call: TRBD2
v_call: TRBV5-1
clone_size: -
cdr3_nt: TGCGCCAGCAGCTGGACCGGCGGGAGGGGAAATGAGCAGTTCTTC
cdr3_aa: CASSWTGGRGNEQFF

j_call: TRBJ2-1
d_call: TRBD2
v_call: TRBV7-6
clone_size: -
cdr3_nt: TGTGCCAGCAGCGTAGAGAGGGCGGGAGGAGACAATGAGCAGTTCTTC
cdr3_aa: CASSVERAGGDNEQFF

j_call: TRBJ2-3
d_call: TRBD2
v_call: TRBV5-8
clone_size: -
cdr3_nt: TGTGCCAGCCCCGGGACTAGCGTCAGAGATACGCAGTATTTT
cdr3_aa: CASPGTSVRDTQYF

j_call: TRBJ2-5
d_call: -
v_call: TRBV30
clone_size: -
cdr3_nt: TGTGCCTGGAATCGGCAGCAGAGGGAGACCCAGTACTTC
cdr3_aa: CAWNRQQRETQYF

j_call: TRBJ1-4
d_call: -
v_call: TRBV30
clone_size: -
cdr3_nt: TGTGCCTGGAGACAGGGTTTGGCTAATGAAAAACTGTTTTTT
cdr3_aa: CAWRQGLANEKLFF

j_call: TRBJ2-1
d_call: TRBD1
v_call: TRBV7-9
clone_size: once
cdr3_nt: TGTGCCAGCAGCCCCTCAGGGGGCTCTTACAATGAGCAGTTCTTC
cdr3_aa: CASSPSGGSYNEQFF

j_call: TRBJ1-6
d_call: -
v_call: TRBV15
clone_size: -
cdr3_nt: TGTGCCACCAGCAGGGGAGGGTATTCACCCCTCCACTTT
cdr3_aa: CATSRGGYSPLHF